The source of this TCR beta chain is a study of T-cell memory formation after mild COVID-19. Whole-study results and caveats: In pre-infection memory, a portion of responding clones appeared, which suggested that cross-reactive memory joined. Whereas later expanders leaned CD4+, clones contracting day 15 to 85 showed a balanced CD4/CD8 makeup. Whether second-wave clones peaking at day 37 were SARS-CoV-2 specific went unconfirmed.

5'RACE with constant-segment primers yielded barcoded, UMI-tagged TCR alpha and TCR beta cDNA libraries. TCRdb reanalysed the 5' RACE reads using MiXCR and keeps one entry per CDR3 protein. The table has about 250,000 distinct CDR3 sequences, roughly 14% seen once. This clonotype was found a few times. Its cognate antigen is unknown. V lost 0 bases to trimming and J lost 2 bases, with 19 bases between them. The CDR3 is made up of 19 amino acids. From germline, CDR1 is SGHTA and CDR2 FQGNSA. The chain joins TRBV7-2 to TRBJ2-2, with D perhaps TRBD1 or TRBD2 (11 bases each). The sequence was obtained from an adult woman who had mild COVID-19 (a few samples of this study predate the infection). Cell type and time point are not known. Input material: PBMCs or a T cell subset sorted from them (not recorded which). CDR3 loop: CASSLATSGTGGNTGELFF. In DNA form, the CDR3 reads TGTGCCAGCAGCTTAGCGACTAGCGGGACAGGGGGAAACACCGGGGAGCTGTTTTTT.